Listed here are 8 T cell receptor beta chains from one sample, sequenced in a study of cytomegalovirus exposure and HLA in healthy donors. This PCR relied on a set of 60 Vbeta primers and 13 Jbeta primers. Assay: immunoSEQ multiplex PCR; the TCRdb copy retains only in-frame clones and omits some. The table records 65,000 to 85,000 clones, about four fifths of them present only once. The sequenced sample was PBMCs. The receptors were sampled from a woman in her thirties or forties in good health and CMV-seropositive.

The rearrangement links TRBV5-1 to TRBJ2-3, with TRBD1 matching 11 bases. Losses at the gene ends were 1 base for V and 0 bases for J; bases not matched to a gene: 10. The CDR3 length is 19 residues. The germline V gene has CDR1 SGHRS and CDR2 YFSETQ. This chain's CDR3 is CASSLPRDRGFSSTDTQYF. The CDR3 DNA reads TGCGCCAGCAGCTTGCCCCGGGACAGGGGGTTCTCTAGCACAGATACGCAGTATTTT.

This clone was found a few times. This chain joins TRBV13 and TRBJ1-1, with 9 nucleotides matching TRBD1. The germline V gene has CDR1 PRHDT and CDR2 FYEKMQ (reference sequence). Trimming took 5 bases from V and 6 from J; bases not matched to a gene: 13. This CDR3 has 16 amino acids. The CDR3 coding sequence is TGTGCCAGCAGCCCCCGGGACAGGGTAGGGGGGCCTGAAGCTTTCTTT. Translating gives CASSPRDRVGGPEAFF.

The chain joins TRBV7-8 to TRBJ1-6; the D gene is possibly TRBD1 (5 bases). The CDR3 covers 15 residues. Germline CDR1 SGHVS, CDR2 FQNEAQ. V was shortened by 5 bases and J by 8 bases, with 16 bases between the two germline ends. DNA for the CDR3: TGTGCCAGCAGCCTGCGACGGATAGGGGATTCACCCCTCCACTTT. Translating it yields CASSLRRIGDSPLHF. The variable domain in full, with the rest retrieved from reference TRBV7-8 and TRBJ1-6, is GAGVSQSPRYKVAKRGQDVALRCDPISGHVSLFWYQQALGQGPEFLTYFQNEAQLDKSGLPSDRFFAERPEGSVSTLKIQRTQQEDSAVYLCASSLRRIGDSPLHFGNGTRLTVT.

The genes are TRBV6-5 and TRBJ1-3, with 9 bases lining up with TRBD1. J was trimmed by 4 bases and V by 6 bases; bases with no gene match: 7. The CDR3 runs 15 residues. CDR1 is MNHEY and CDR2 is SVGAGI in the germline V gene. CDR3 DNA sequence: TGTGCCAGCAGAACAGGGGGCGCGGGGGGAAACACCATATATTTT. Protein sequence: CASRTGGAGGNTIYF.

This chain uses TRBV9 with TRBJ2-3, with D possibly being TRBD1 (5 bases). V shed 0 bases and J shed 1 base, with 6 bases lying between them. Germline lookup yields CDR1 SGDLS and CDR2 YYNGEE. The CDR3 runs to 14 residues. The CDR3 sequence: CASSVGGRTDTQYF. CDR3 sequence (DNA): TGTGCCAGCAGCGTAGGGGGCCGCACAGATACGCAGTATTTT.

This clone occurred once. The V and J genes are TRBV5-1 and TRBJ2-1; TRBD2 agrees at 7 bases. The CDR3 loop spans 15 amino acids. The germline gives CDR1 SGHRS, CDR2 YFSETQ. Trimming at V came to 6 bases and at J to 4 bases, leaving 10 bases not matched to a gene. The CDR3 region is CASKGGRAGYNEQFF. The CDR3 DNA reads as TGCGCCAGCAAGGGAGGGAGAGCGGGGTACAATGAGCAGTTCTTC.

The V gene is TRBV29-1, the J gene TRBJ1-6, with TRBD1 matching over 7 bases. CDR1 and CDR2 (germline): SQVTM, ANQGSEA. Trimming cost V 5 bases and J 6 bases; bases outside gene matches: 4. This CDR3 region has 13 residues. The CDR3 sequence is CSVRRDSNSPLHF. The CDR3 region has the DNA TGCAGCGTTCGGAGGGACAGTAATTCACCCCTCCACTTT.

The J gene is TRBJ2-3, the V gene TRBV27; D uncertain. V was shortened by 3 bases and J by 0 bases, with 7 bases between the two germline ends. CDR3 size: 14 residues. Germline CDR1 MNHEY, CDR2 SMNVEV (reference sequence). CDR3 sequence reads: CASSFSPSTDTQYF. In nucleotides, the CDR3 is TGTGCCAGCAGTTTTTCCCCTAGCACAGATACGCAGTATTTT.